Below are 12 T cell receptor beta chains sequenced from a single sample in a study of OX40 agonist ivuxolimab in advanced cancers. Profiling relied on immunoSEQ multiplex PCR, and the TCRdb table lists in-frame clones only, not all of them. The sample consists of 68,000 or so clones, about 82% of them appearing once. Source: CD4+ or CD8+ T cells sorted from blood, taken in a trial of the OX40 agonist ivuxolimab. The receptors originated from an adult with an advanced solid tumor such as melanoma, head and neck, liver or kidney cancer.

The chain couples TRBV5-8 to TRBJ2-2; 9 bases match TRBD2. Per the germline V gene, CDR1 is SGHTS and CDR2 is YDEGEE. This CDR3 contains 16 residues. Losses at the gene ends were 4 bases for V and 6 bases for J; bases not matched to a gene: 10. CDR3 protein: CASSAGGGAFSGELFF. For the CDR3, the DNA is TGTGCCAGCAGCGCGGGCGGGGGGGCCTTCTCCGGGGAGCTGTTTTTT.

As DNA, the CDR3 is TGTGCCAGCAGCCAAGAAGGGACTAGCGCTTCTAGCACAGATACGCAGTATTTT. Protein sequence: CASSQEGTSASSTDTQYF. The rearrangement links TRBV4-2 to TRBJ2-3, with 10 bases aligning to TRBD2. V gave up 0 bases and J gave up 0 bases; unmatched junction bases: 6. From germline, CDR1 is LGHNA and CDR2 YNFKEQ. The CDR3 spans 18 residues.

The CDR3: CASSQSRGHLEQYF. CDR3 nucleotides: TGCGCCAGCAGCCAATCAAGAGGACATCTCGAGCAGTACTTC. This rearrangement joins TRBV4-3 to TRBJ2-7; weak D call: TRBD1 (5 bases). V lost 2 bases and J lost 6, with 14 bases in between. The length of the CDR3 is 14 residues. CDR1 LGHNA and CDR2 YSLEER come from the germline V gene.

The chain joins TRBV4-1 to TRBJ2-2; D perhaps matches TRBD2 (7 bases). Germline CDR1 reads MGHRA; CDR2 reads YSYEKL. There are 14 residues in the CDR3. The germline V and J ends were trimmed by 6 bases and 4 bases, with 12 bases remaining between them. The CDR3: CASSLAGATGELFF. The DNA of the CDR3 is TGCGCCAGCAGTTTGGCGGGGGCCACCGGGGAGCTGTTTTTT.

This chain connects TRBV4-3 to TRBJ1-4; D is undetermined. This CDR3 comprises 16 residues. V lost 0 bases and J lost 6, with 14 bases in between. Germline CDR1 is LGHNA and CDR2 is YSLEER. The CDR3 DNA reads as TGCGCCAGCAGCCAAGATGGCCCAGGCTTTGATGAAAAACTGTTTTTT. It is translated as CASSQDGPGFDEKLFF.

The gene calls are TRBV28 and TRBJ2-7; unclear D gene. V shed 5 bases and J shed 7 bases, with 15 bases lying between them. The V gene's germline CDR1 is MDHEN and CDR2 SYDVKM. The CDR3 is 13 residues long. In DNA form, the CDR3 reads TGTGCCAGCAGTAGGCAGGCCTCTAAGGAGCAGTACTTC. Translation gives CASSRQASKEQYF.

This rearrangement joins TRBV30 to TRBJ2-4, with 7 bases that match TRBD2. In germline, CDR1 is GTSNPN, CDR2 SVGIG (reference sequence). The CDR3 length is 15 residues. The V and J ends lost 4 bases and 2 bases, in that order; junction bases with no gene match: 8. The CDR3 DNA follows: TGTGCCTGGACCTGGACGGGGGGATCCAAAAACATTCAGTACTTC. The encoded protein is CAWTWTGGSKNIQYF. The full variable domain, with the rest looked up from reference TRBV30 and TRBJ2-4, is SQTIHQWPATLVQPVGSPLSLECTVEGTSNPNLYWYRQAAGRGLQLLFYSVGIGQISSEVPQNLSASRPQDRQFILSSKKLLLSDSGFYLCAWTWTGGSKNIQYFGAGTRLSVL.

This clone was counted only a few times. CDR3 amino acids: CASRPDTETQYF. The CDR3 DNA sequence: TGTGCCAGCAGGCCGGACACAGAGACCCAGTACTTC. V is TRBV28 and J is TRBJ2-5; D is possibly TRBD1 (5 bases). The V gene lost 6 bases and the J gene lost 4 bases, with 9 bases spanning the gap. The length of the CDR3 is 12 residues. Germline values: CDR1 MDHEN, CDR2 SYDVKM.

CDR3 in amino acids: CAISNPGQGVNEQFF. The CDR3 DNA reads as TGTGCCATCAGTAACCCGGGACAGGGAGTGAATGAGCAGTTCTTC. The chain uses TRBV10-3 and TRBJ2-1; 9 positions match TRBD1. Germline loops: CDR1 ENHRY, CDR2 SYGVKD. This CDR3 is built from 15 residues. Unmatched junction bases numbered 9, after V lost 5 bases and J lost 7 bases.

This chain joins TRBV18 and TRBJ1-2; D gene uncertain. Trimming cost V 6 bases and J 7 bases, with 21 bases left between them. The CDR3 loop spans 15 amino acids. Per the germline V gene, CDR1 is KGHSH and CDR2 is LQKENI. The CDR3 sequence is CASSETGFQSFGYTF. As DNA, the CDR3 is TGTGCCAGCTCTGAAACCGGGTTCCAAAGCTTTGGCTACACCTTC. Full variable domain (rest looked up from reference TRBV18 and TRBJ1-2): NAGVMQNPRHLVRRRGQEARLRCSPMKGHSHVYWYRQLPEEGLKFMVYLQKENIIDESGMPKERFSAEFPKEGPSILRIQQVVRGDSAAYFCASSETGFQSFGYTFGSGTRLTVV.

Points on this clone: It may be a read error: a sequence one base away is much more abundant. The rearrangement links TRBV2 to TRBJ2-1; 9 nucleotides agree with TRBD2. CDR1 and CDR2 from the germline V gene are SNHLY and FYNNEI. The CDR3 runs to 15 residues. With V trimmed by 5 bases and J by 0 bases, 2 bases remained unmatched. CDR3 region: CASSPTSGSYNEQFF. The DNA of the CDR3 is TGTGCCAGCAGTCCGACTAGCGGCTCCTACAATGAGCAGTTCTTC.

This chain uses TRBV6-4 with TRBJ1-1; no firm D call. The length of the CDR3 is 13 residues. V shed 3 bases and J shed 3 bases, with 8 bases lying between them. Germline lookup yields CDR1 MRHNA and CDR2 SNTAGT. CDR3 sequence: CASSEERDTEAFF. The DNA of the CDR3 is TGTGCCAGCAGTGAAGAGCGAGACACTGAAGCTTTCTTT.